This T cell receptor (beta chain) was sequenced during a study of shared clonotypes between healthy human individuals. Overall study findings and caveats: A handful of donors had roughly 5% of their naive CD4 clonotypes in common. Sampling used blood alone; tissue repertoires probably differ. Rarefaction analysis demonstrated incomplete sorted-subset sequencing notwithstanding large depth. A reduction in generation probabilities was seen for non-shared clonotypes relative to those shared by all four donors.

Assay used: immunoSEQ multiplex PCR; TCRdb lists only in-frame clones, some missing. The profile shows a few hundred thousand clones, approximately 96% of them singletons. As concerns this clone: Its antigen is currently unknown.

CDR1 is SGHTA, CDR2 FQGNSA, per germline. The V and J ends lost 2 bases and 6 bases, in that order; junction bases with no gene match: 5. This CDR3 comprises 15 residues. The specimen was memory CD8+ T cells sorted from blood. Subset given: CD45RO+ cells pooled with CCR7-negative TemRA cells. V usage is TRBV7-2 and J usage is TRBJ2-7; 12 bases align to TRBD2. This TCR was recovered from a young man in good health. DNA of the CDR3: TGTGCCAGCAGCTTACCGGGACTAGCGGGCTCCGAGCAGTACTTC. The encoded protein is CASSLPGLAGSEQYF.